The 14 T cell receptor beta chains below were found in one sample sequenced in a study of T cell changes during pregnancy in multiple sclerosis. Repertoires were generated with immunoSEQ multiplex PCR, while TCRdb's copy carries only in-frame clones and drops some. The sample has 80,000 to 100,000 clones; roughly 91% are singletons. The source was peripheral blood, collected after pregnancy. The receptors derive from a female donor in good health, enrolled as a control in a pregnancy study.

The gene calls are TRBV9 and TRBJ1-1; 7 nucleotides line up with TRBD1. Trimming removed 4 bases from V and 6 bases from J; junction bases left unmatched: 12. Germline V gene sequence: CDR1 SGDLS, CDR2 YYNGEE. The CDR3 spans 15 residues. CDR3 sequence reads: CASSPRVQGLSEAFF. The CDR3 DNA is TGTGCCAGCAGCCCTAGGGTACAGGGGCTTTCTGAAGCTTTCTTT. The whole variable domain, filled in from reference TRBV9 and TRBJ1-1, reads DSGVTQTPKHLITATGQRVTLRCSPRSGDLSVYWYQQSLDQGLQFLIQYYNGEERAKGNILERFSAQQFPDLHSELNLSSLELGDSALYFCASSPRVQGLSEAFFGQGTRLTVV.

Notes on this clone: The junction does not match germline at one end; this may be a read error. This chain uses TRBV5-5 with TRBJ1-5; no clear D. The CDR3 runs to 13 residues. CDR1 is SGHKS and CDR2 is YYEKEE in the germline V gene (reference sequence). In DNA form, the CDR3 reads TGTGCCAGCAGTTTGGCCCCGGGGCAGCCCCAGCATTTT. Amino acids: CASSLAPGQPQHF.

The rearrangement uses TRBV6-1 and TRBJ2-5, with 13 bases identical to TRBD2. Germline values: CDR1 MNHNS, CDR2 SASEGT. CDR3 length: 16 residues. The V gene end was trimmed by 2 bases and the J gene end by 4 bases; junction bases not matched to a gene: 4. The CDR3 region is CASSEFTSGGGETQYF. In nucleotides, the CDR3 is TGTGCCAGCAGTGAATTTACTAGCGGGGGGGGAGAGACCCAGTACTTC.

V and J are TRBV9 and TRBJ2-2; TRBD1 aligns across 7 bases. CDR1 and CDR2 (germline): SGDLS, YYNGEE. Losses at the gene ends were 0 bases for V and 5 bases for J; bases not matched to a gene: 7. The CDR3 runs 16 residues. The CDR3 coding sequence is TGTGCCAGCAGCGTAGAGGCAGGGGGTGGTACCGGGGAGCTGTTTTTT. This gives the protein CASSVEAGGGTGELFF. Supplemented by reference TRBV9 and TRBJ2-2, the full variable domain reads DSGVTQTPKHLITATGQRVTLRCSPRSGDLSVYWYQQSLDQGLQFLIQYYNGEERAKGNILERFSAQQFPDLHSELNLSSLELGDSALYFCASSVEAGGGTGELFFGEGSRLTVL.

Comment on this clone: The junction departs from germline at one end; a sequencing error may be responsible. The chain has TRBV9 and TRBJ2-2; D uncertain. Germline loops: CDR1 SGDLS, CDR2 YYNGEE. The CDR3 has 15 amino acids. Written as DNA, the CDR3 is TGTGCCAGCAGCGTAGAGCTCTTGAACTCCGGGGAGCTGTTTTTT. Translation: CASSVELLNSGELFF.

The CDR3 nucleotides read TGTGCCAGTAGTATCGGCGGGGGATCCTCAAGGGGGGAGCTGTTTTTT. Translated: CASSIGGGSSRGELFF. The chain recombines TRBV19 with TRBJ2-2; TRBD2 matches at 7 bases. The J segment lost 8 bases and the V segment lost 3 bases, leaving 12 bases of the junction unmatched. The CDR3 sequence is 16 residues long. The germline V gene has CDR1 LNHDA and CDR2 SQIVND (reference sequence).

The CDR3 DNA follows: TGTGCCAGCAGTTTTTTGGGACAGGGGGCGGGCGAGCAGTACTTC. Its translation is CASSFLGQGAGEQYF. This chain connects TRBV2 to TRBJ2-7; 12 nucleotides match TRBD1. V was pared by 5 bases and J by 6 bases, with 8 bases of the junction left unmatched. Germline CDR1 reads SNHLY; CDR2 reads FYNNEI. This CDR3 has 15 residues.

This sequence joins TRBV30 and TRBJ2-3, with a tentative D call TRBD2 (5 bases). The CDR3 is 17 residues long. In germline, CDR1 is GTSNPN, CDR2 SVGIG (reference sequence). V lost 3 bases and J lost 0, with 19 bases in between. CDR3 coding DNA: TGTGCCTGGAGCTCCGGGGTTCCGATATCTAGCACAGATACGCAGTATTTT. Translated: CAWSSGVPISSTDTQYF.

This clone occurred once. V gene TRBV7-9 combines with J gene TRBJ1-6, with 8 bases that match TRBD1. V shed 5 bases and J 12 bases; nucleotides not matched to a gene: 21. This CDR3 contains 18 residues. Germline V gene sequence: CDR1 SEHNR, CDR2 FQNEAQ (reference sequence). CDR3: CASSLRPGGEQGPVPLHF. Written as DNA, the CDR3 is TGTGCCAGCAGCCTACGGCCAGGGGGCGAACAAGGGCCCGTACCCCTCCACTTT.

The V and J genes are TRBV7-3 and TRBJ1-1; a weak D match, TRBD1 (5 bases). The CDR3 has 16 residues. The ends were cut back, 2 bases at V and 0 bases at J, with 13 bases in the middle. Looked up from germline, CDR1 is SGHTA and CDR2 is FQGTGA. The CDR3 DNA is TGTGCCAGCAGCTTATTCGGGGGTGGACTGAACACTGAAGCTTTCTTT. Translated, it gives CASSLFGGGLNTEAFF.

CDR3 bases: TGTGCCAGCAGATTCCGGCGGTACACCGGGGAGCTGTTTTTT. Translation gives CASRFRRYTGELFF. The chain links TRBV7-3 to TRBJ2-2; no firm D call. The CDR3 consists of 14 residues. Germline V gene sequence: CDR1 SGHTA, CDR2 FQGTGA. V gave up 6 bases and J gave up 3 bases, with 11 bases separating them. The whole variable domain, remainder taken from reference TRBV7-3 and TRBJ2-2, is GAGVSQTPSNKVTEKGKYVELRCDPISGHTALYWYRQSLGQGPEFLIYFQGTGAADDSGLPNDRFFAVRPEGSVSTLKIQRTERGDSAVYLCASRFRRYTGELFFGEGSRLTVL.

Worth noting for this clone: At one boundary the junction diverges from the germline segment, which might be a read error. CDR3 bases: TGTGCTAGCAGCTTAGCGAGCCAGCCCGGAGGGGCCAAAAACATTCAGTACTTC. It codes for CASSLASQPGGAKNIQYF. The genes are TRBV7-7 and TRBJ2-4, with D possibly being TRBD2 (6 bases). CDR3 length: 18 residues. Germline V lookup: CDR1 SSHAT, CDR2 FNYEAQ (reference sequence).

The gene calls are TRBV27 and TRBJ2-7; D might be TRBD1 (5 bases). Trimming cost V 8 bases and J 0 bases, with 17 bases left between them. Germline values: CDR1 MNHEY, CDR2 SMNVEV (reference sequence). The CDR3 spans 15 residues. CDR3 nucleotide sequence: TGTGCCAGCGGAGCCAGAGGACAAATCTCCTACGAGCAGTACTTC. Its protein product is CASGARGQISYEQYF.

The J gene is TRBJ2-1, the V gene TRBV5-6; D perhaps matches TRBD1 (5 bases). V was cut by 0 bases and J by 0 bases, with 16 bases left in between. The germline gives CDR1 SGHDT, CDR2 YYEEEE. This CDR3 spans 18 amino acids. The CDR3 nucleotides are TGTGCCAGCAGCTTGGAGACAGCCGGTTGGACCTCCTACAATGAGCAGTTCTTC. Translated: CASSLETAGWTSYNEQFF. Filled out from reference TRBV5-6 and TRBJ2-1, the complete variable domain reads DAGVTQSPTHLIKTRGQQVTLRCSPKSGHDTVSWYQQALGQGPQFIFQYYEEEERQRGNFPDRFSGHQFPNYSSELNVNALLLGDSALYLCASSLETAGWTSYNEQFFGPGTRLTVL.